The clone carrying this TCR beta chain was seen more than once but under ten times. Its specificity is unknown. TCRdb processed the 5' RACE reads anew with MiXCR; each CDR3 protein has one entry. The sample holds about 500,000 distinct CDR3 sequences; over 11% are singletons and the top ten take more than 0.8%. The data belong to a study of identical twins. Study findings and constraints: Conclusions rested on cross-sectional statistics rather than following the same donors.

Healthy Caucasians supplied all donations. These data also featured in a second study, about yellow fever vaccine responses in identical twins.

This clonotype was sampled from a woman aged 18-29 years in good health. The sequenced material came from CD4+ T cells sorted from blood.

As DNA, the CDR3 is TGTGCCAGCAGCTTGGGACCTAATTACAATGAGCAGTTCTTC. It specifies CASSLGPNYNEQFF. The genes are TRBV11-2 and TRBJ2-1; D possibly matches TRBD1 or TRBD2 (5 bases each). The V gene lost 3 bases and the J gene lost 4 bases, with 10 bases spanning the gap. This CDR3 comprises 14 residues. Germline loops: CDR1 SGHAT, CDR2 FQNNGV.